The clone carrying this T cell receptor (beta chain) was seen just once. V was clipped by 3 bases and J by 8 bases; unmatched bases: 15. Per the germline V gene, CDR1 is SNHLY and CDR2 is FYNNEI. The CDR3 sequence is 17 residues long. The entry originates in a study of shared clonotypes between healthy human individuals. Data came from immunoSEQ multiplex PCR; TCRdb stores just in-frame clones and leaves some out. The data show more than 2,000,000 clones, more than 90% seen once. This chain uses TRBV2 with TRBJ2-1, with 8 bases identical to TRBD2. The source is a man aged 18 to 30 in good health. The sample consisted of naive CD4+ T cells sorted from blood. Regarding subset: CD45RA+ positively selected. In nucleotides, the CDR3 is TGTGCCAGCAGTGACAGAACTAGCGGCCTAGGGGTCCATGAGCAGTTCTTC. Residues: CASSDRTSGLGVHEQFF.